This T cell receptor (beta chain) was profiled in a study of early T cells in non-severe SARS-CoV-2 infection (dated by TCRdb to the early 2020s). Broadly, across the study: Bulk RNA from unsorted whole blood was used for TCR sequencing, so alpha and beta chains could not be paired.

A case-control design nested within a healthcare worker cohort in London, UK, was used, with weekly nasopharyngeal swab PCR tests and blood sampling performed. Healthcare workers were recruited between 23 and 31 March 2020, during the week of the UK lockdown, and were followed weekly for up to about 16 weeks. The library relied on 5' RACE. TCRdb names NextSeq 500 as the instrument used. Unique molecular identifiers were attached to individual cDNA molecules in the TCR library protocol so that sequencing error and PCR bias could be corrected. Both TCR alpha and beta chains were sequenced, and tight co-correlation was observed between alpha and beta sequence abundances in each sample. The authors' pipeline ran thus. Decombinator V4 was used to annotate the V gene, J gene and CDR3 of the TCR sequences. Expanded TCRs were defined as changing significantly between any two time points under a Poisson model with p below 0.0001. TCR abundances were normalised to the total number of TCRs sequenced in each sample and reported as counts per million. TRAV1-2 paired with TRAJ12, TRAJ20 or TRAJ33 defined MAIT TCRs, while TRAV10 paired with TRAJ18 defined iNKT TCRs. VDJdb, accessed 1 November 2021, was searched for CMV, EBV and SARS-CoV-2 annotated TCRs, with TCRs annotated for multiple antigens excluded. TCRdb took the public reads, trimmed them with fastp at Q25, ran MiXCR for clone calling and kept in-frame beta chains. Identical CDR3 protein sequences are pooled into one entry, listed with their most common genes and DNA. TCRdb's processing, not the authors', yielded these V and J calls. In all, the sample holds some 52,000 distinct CDR3 sequences, and over 7% of those were seen once. The top ten clonotypes cover approximately 9.8% of the sample.

This clonotype was recorded at least ten times. Its antigen target is currently unknown. The record has no base qualities; no much larger clone is one base away. Broader findings and caveats from the paper: Matching against VDJdb was skewed toward anti-spike CD8 responses, likely underestimated virus-specific expansions, and missed private and CD4 specificities.

V trim: 0 bases; J trim: 3 bases; unmatched bases: 5. From the cysteine through the phenylalanine, the CDR3 covers 17 amino acids. Just the 51-base CDR3 DNA is kept, in frame starting at base 1. As encoded in the germline V gene, CDR1 is MNHEY while CDR2 is SVGAGI. The chain employs TRBV6-5 and TRBJ2-1, and 10 junctional nucleotides match TRBD1. This clonotype was obtained from an adult who was a healthcare worker with PCR-confirmed SARS-CoV-2 infection or an uninfected control (not recorded which). Sequenced sample: whole blood. The CDR3 region has the sequence CASSYSLGQGLYNEQFF. The DNA reads as follows: TGTGCCAGCAGTTACTCGTTGGGACAGGGGCTCTACAATGAGCAGTTCTTC.